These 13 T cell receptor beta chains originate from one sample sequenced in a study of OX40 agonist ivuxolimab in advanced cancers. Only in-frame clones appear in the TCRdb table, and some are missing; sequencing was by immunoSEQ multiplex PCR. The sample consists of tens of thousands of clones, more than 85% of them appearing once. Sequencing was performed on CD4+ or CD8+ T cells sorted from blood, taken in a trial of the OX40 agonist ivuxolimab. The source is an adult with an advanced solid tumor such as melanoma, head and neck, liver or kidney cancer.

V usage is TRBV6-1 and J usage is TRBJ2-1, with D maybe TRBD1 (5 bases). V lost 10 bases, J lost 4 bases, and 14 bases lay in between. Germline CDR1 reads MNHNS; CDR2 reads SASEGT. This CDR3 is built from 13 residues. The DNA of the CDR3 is TGTGCCACCAATATCAGGGCTTACAATGAGCAGTTCTTC. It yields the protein CATNIRAYNEQFF.

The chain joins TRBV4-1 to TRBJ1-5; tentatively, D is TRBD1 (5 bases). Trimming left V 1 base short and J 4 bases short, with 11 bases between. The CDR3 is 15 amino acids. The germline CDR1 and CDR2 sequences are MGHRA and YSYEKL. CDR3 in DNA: TGCGCCAGCAGCCAAGGAGGGGCGCGGAATCAGCCCCAGCATTTT. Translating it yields CASSQGGARNQPQHF.

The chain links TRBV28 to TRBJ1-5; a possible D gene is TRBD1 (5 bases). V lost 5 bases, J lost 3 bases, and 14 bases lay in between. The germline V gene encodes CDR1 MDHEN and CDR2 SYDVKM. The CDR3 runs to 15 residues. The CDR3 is CASSPVWDLNQPQHF. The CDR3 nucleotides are TGTGCCAGCAGTCCCGTCTGGGACCTCAATCAGCCCCAGCATTTT.

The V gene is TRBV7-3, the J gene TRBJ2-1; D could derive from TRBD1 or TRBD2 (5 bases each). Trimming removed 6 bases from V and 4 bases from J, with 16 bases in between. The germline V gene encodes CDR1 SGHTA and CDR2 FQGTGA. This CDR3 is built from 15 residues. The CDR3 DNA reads TGTGCCAGCAGGCTCCCCGGGACGAATTACAATGAGCAGTTCTTC. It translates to CASRLPGTNYNEQFF.

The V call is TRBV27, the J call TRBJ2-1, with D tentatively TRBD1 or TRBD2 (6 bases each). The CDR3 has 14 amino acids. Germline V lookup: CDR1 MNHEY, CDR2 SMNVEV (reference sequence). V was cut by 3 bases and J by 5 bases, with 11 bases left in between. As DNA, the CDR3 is TGTGCCAGCAGTTTGAGGGGGGTTAACAATGAGCAGTTCTTC. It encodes CASSLRGVNNEQFF.

Here the CDR3 DNA reads TGTGCCAGCAGCTTGGACCCTAAAGGGAGCACAGATACGCAGTATTTT. Translating gives CASSLDPKGSTDTQYF. The chain employs TRBV5-8 and TRBJ2-3; D not certain. The CDR3 consists of 16 residues. V was trimmed by 0 bases and J by 0 bases, leaving 11 bases between them. CDR1 is SGHTS and CDR2 is YDEGEE in the germline V gene.

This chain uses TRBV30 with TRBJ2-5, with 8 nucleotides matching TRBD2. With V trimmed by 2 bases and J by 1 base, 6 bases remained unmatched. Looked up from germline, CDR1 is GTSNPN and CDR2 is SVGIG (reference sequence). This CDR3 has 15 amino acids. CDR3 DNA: TGTGCCTGGAGTCAGAGCGGGAGCGGCCAAGAGACCCAGTACTTC. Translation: CAWSQSGSGQETQYF.

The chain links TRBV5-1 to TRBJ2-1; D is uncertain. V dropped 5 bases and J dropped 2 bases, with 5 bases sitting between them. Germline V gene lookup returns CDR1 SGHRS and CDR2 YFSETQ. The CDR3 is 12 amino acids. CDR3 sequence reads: CASSFTYNEQFF. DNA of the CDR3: TGCGCCAGCAGTTTTACCTACAATGAGCAGTTCTTC.

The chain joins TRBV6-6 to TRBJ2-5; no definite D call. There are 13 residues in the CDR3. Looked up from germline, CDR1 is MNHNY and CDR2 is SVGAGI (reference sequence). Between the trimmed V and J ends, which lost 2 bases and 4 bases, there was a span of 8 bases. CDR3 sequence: CASSYGVVETQYF. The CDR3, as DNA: TGTGCCAGCAGTTACGGAGTCGTAGAGACCCAGTACTTC.

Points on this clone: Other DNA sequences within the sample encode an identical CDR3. CDR3 sequence reads: CASSGTSGYEQYF. The CDR3 DNA follows: TGTGCCAGCAGTGGGACTAGCGGCTACGAGCAGTACTTC. The J gene is TRBJ2-7, the V gene TRBV2, with 10 bases aligning to TRBD2. This CDR3 is built from 13 residues. Germline trimming cut 4 bases from V and 3 bases from J; bases unmatched to any gene: 0. Germline lookup yields CDR1 SNHLY and CDR2 FYNNEI.

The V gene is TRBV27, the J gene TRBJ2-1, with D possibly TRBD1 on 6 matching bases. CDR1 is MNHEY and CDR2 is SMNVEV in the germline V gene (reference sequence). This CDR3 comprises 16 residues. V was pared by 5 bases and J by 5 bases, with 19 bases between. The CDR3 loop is CASSRWPQGKDNEQFF. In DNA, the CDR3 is TGTGCCAGCAGTAGATGGCCACAGGGTAAGGACAATGAGCAGTTCTTC.

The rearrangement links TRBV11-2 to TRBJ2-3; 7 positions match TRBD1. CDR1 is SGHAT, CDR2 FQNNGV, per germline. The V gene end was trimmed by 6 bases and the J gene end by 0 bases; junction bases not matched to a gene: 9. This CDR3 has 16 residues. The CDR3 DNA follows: TGTGCCAGCAGTAACCCTGGGACAGCTAGCACAGATACGCAGTATTTT. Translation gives CASSNPGTASTDTQYF.

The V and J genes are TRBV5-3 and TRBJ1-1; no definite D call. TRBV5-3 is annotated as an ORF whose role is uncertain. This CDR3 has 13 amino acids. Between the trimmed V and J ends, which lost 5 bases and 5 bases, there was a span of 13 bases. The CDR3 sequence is CARRFRVGTEAFF. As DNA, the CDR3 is TGTGCCAGAAGGTTCCGGGTCGGGACTGAAGCTTTCTTT.